The present T cell receptor beta chain was sequenced within a study of T cells in localized non-small cell lung cancer. General study points: There was an association of higher blood T cell density with longer overall survival. The study found T cell clonality highest in uninvolved adjacent lung, above tumor. Adjacent lung held a median roughly 60 of the top 100 tumor clones. Sequencing involved a lone tumor region, leaving heterogeneity possible.

The CDR3 covers 12 residues. V dropped 6 bases and J dropped 0 bases, with 8 bases sitting between them. CDR1 and CDR2 from the germline V gene are GTSNPN and SVGIG (reference sequence). The assay was immunoSEQ multiplex PCR, and TCRdb's table has in-frame clones only and misses some. The repertoire holds about 2,900 clones, with about 40% as singletons. Of note for this clone: The antigen is unknown.

This chain connects TRBV30 to TRBJ1-2, with D unclear. The sample was lung tumor tissue, taken before any cancer treatment. The source of this sequence is a male donor older than 55 with stage I squamous cell lung carcinoma. The DNA of the CDR3 is TGTGCCTGCTTCAGTCCTAACTATGGCTACACCTTC. Translated: CACFSPNYGYTF. Filled out from reference TRBV30 and TRBJ1-2, the complete variable domain reads SQTIHQWPATLVQPVGSPLSLECTVEGTSNPNLYWYRQAAGRGLQLLFYSVGIGQISSEVPQNLSASRPQDRQFILSSKKLLLSDSGFYLCACFSPNYGYTFGSGTRLTVV.